This TCR beta chain stems from a study of T cell repertoires in cytomegalovirus infection. Study information: Recently described HLA-C-restricted plus well-studied HLA-B-restricted CMV epitopes were used. Through public TCR beta signatures, both CMV infection and matching HLA type were indicated.

Study-wide results and limits: The study found HLA-C-restricted CMV-specific TCR beta clonotypes dominating the ex vivo response.

TCRdb reanalysed the reads using MiXCR and keeps one entry per CDR3 protein. The sample yields hundreds of thousands of distinct CDR3 sequences, about 30% seen once. As regards this clonotype: No antigen is known for it.

The CDR3 consists of 11 residues. Trimming removed 4 bases from V and 11 bases from J, with 11 bases in between. Germline CDR1 and CDR2: SNHLY and FYNNEI. The genes are TRBV2 and TRBJ1-1; possible D gene TRBD1, 5 bases. The TCR comes from a human donor in good health (CMV status not recorded). Some clones in this sample may be carry-over from other donors' samples. The sequencing used cultured CD8+ T cells from PBMCs, collected from culture after CMV antigen stimulation. The CDR3 DNA sequence: TGTGCCAGCAGTGGAGGGGTCGGGGCTTTCTTT. Its translation is CASSGGVGAFF.